A single sample is the source of the 26 T cell receptor beta chains below, sequenced in a study of CXCR3-negative and CXCR3-positive naive CD8 T cells. Study-level results: Against CXCR3-negative naive cells, CXCR3-positive naive cells showed more hydrophobic TRB CDR3s.

TRB cDNA was prepared as libraries by UMI-labeled 5' RACE. TCRdb re-called the 5' RACE reads, yielding one record per CDR3 amino acid sequence without DNA. This sample's clone table lists 85,000 to 90,000 distinct CDR3 sequences. What these receptors recognize is not known. Sequenced: naive CXCR3+ CD8+ T cells from blood. Subset indicated: CD45RO-CCR7+CD27+CD95- naive CD8+ T cells expressing CXCR3 (TNR3+). The receptors shown here come from a human donor in good health. Some clones in this sample may be carry-over from other donors' samples.

CDR3: CASSHGTGPYEQYF. The rearrangement uses TRBV28 and TRBJ2-7; no DNA is available, so the TRBD1 call from TCRdb remains unchecked. This CDR3 is 14 amino acids long. CDR1 and CDR2 (germline): MDHEN, SYDVKM.

This rearrangement joins TRBV27 to TRBJ1-4. The CDR3 length is 13 residues. Germline-derived CDR1 and CDR2 are MNHEY and SMNVEV (reference sequence). This CDR3 reads CASSPNTDGKLFF.

J is TRBJ2-7 and V is TRBV28. The germline V gene encodes CDR1 MDHEN and CDR2 SYDVKM. The CDR3 spans 14 residues. Here the CDR3 reads CASSLTVSSYEQYF.

The rearrangement links TRBV20-1 to TRBJ1-5; TCRdb's D call, TRBD1, is unchecked because there is no DNA. The length of the CDR3 is 14 residues. CDR1 is DFQATT and CDR2 is SNEGSKA in the germline V gene (reference sequence). The CDR3: CSASLDRGPRPQHF.

This chain's CDR3 is CASRPPRTSGTTDTQYF. The chain employs TRBV28 and TRBJ2-3; TCRdb selects TRBD2, and the lack of DNA leaves this call unchecked. Germline CDR1 MDHEN, CDR2 SYDVKM. The CDR3 consists of 17 residues.

V usage is TRBV28 and J usage is TRBJ2-1; TCRdb picks TRBD2, but there is no DNA to check that call. CDR3 length: 16 residues. Per germline, CDR1 MDHEN and CDR2 SYDVKM. This chain's CDR3 is CASSLELAGPLNEQFF.

The chain recombines TRBV5-1 with TRBJ2-1; lacking DNA, the TRBD1 call made by TCRdb goes unchecked. The CDR3 contains 15 residues. Germline V gene lookup returns CDR1 SGHRS and CDR2 YFSETQ. The CDR3 spells CASSGGQGANIEQFF.

The V and J genes are TRBV29-1 and TRBJ1-1. Germline V gene data show CDR1 as SQVTM and CDR2 as ANQGSEA. CDR3 size: 13 residues. The CDR3 sequence: CSVEGPLNTEAFF. Drawing the rest from reference TRBV29-1 and TRBJ1-1, the complete variable domain is SAVISQKPSRDICQRGTSLTIQCQVDSQVTMMFWYRQQPGQSLTLIATANQGSEATYESGFVIDKFPISRPNLTFSTLTVSNMSPEDSSIYLCSVEGPLNTEAFFGQGTRLTVV.

V usage is TRBV23-1 and J usage is TRBJ2-3; lacking DNA, the TRBD1 call made by TCRdb goes unchecked. TRBV23-1 is labeled an ORF, and its function is uncertain. The CDR3 spans 16 residues. The CDR3 protein is CASSQGTETSTDTQYF.

This chain connects TRBV29-1 to TRBJ2-7; absent DNA, TCRdb's TRBD1 call cannot be checked. The CDR3 totals 13 residues. Germline-derived CDR1 and CDR2 are SQVTM and ANQGSEA. This CDR3 reads CSVWADSSYEQYF.

V is TRBV27 and J is TRBJ2-1. The CDR3 length is 13 residues. Germline CDR1 MNHEY, CDR2 SMNVEV (reference sequence). The chain's CDR3 is CASSLSFQNEQFF.

The chain is built from TRBV6-6 and TRBJ1-1; the TCRdb D gene call, TRBD1, has no DNA to confirm it. The CDR3 length is 15 residues. Germline CDR1 reads MNHNY; CDR2 reads SVGAGI (reference sequence). The chain's CDR3 is CASSSALGVDTEAFF.

This chain links TRBV7-9 with TRBJ2-7; TCRdb indicates TRBD1, and absent DNA this call remains unverified. Germline V gives CDR1 SEHNR, CDR2 FQNEAQ (reference sequence). The CDR3 contains 13 residues. The CDR3: CASSLRQGYEQYF.

The rearrangement uses TRBV28 and TRBJ2-5; TCRdb selects TRBD2, and the lack of DNA leaves this call unchecked. The CDR3 loop spans 14 amino acids. Germline loops: CDR1 MDHEN, CDR2 SYDVKM. The CDR3 spells CASSLGEGRETQYF.

The chain couples TRBV6-5 to TRBJ1-6; the TCRdb call, TRBD1, lacks DNA for checking. This CDR3 region has 14 residues. Germline V lookup: CDR1 MNHEY, CDR2 SVGAGI. CDR3 amino acids: CASQPGVRNSPLHF.

The chain combines TRBV6-1 with TRBJ2-1; the TCRdb call, TRBD1, lacks DNA for checking. Germline CDR1 reads MNHNS; CDR2 reads SASEGT. The CDR3 contains 16 residues. The CDR3 here is CASTVLDRGFYNEQFF.

This rearrangement joins TRBV4-1 to TRBJ2-6; TCRdb designates TRBD1, a call that cannot be tested without DNA. The CDR3 has 16 amino acids. The V gene's germline CDR1 is MGHRA and CDR2 YSYEKL. The CDR3 region is CASSQLGAEGANVLTF.

This chain joins TRBV29-1 and TRBJ2-7; absent DNA, TCRdb's TRBD1 call cannot be checked. CDR1 and CDR2 (germline): SQVTM, ANQGSEA. The CDR3 totals 13 residues. CDR3 residues: CSVAGQGSYEQYF.

The genes are TRBV7-6 and TRBJ2-1; the TCRdb call, TRBD1, lacks DNA for checking. This CDR3 has 12 residues. Germline assignment: CDR1 SGHVS and CDR2 FNYEAQ. This chain's CDR3 is CASGEGGGEQFF.

This chain's CDR3 is CSAEPRQTGNQPQHF. The rearrangement links TRBV20-1 to TRBJ1-5; TCRdb's D gene call, TRBD1, goes unchecked for lack of DNA. From germline, CDR1 is DFQATT and CDR2 SNEGSKA (reference sequence). The CDR3 totals 15 residues.

The genes are TRBV12-3 or TRBV12-4 and TRBJ1-4. The CDR3 sequence is 12 residues long. This CDR3 reads CASSLETEKLFF.

The rearrangement links TRBV3-1 to TRBJ1-2. The CDR3 has 13 amino acids. The germline CDR1 and CDR2 sequences are LGHDT and YNNKEL (reference sequence). The CDR3 region is CASSLRGARGYTF.

The rearrangement uses TRBV7-6 and TRBJ2-2; with no DNA, the TCRdb D assignment of TRBD2 cannot be verified. This CDR3 contains 16 residues. Germline V gene data show CDR1 as SGHVS and CDR2 as FNYEAQ. The CDR3 is CASEGAGGPDSGELFF.

The chain uses TRBV29-1 and TRBJ2-3; the D call of TRBD2 rests on TCRdb alone, since no DNA is present to check it. The germline V gene encodes CDR1 SQVTM and CDR2 ANQGSEA. There are 16 residues in the CDR3. The CDR3 protein is CSVEFWLAASTDTQYF.

This chain connects TRBV20-1 to TRBJ2-7; checking the TCRdb D call of TRBD2 is not possible without DNA. Germline assignment: CDR1 DFQATT and CDR2 SNEGSKA (reference sequence). The CDR3 runs to 14 residues. CDR3 in amino acids: CSASLRDYSYEQYF.

This sequence joins TRBV6-6 and TRBJ2-1. In germline, CDR1 is MNHNY, CDR2 SVGAGI (reference sequence). CDR3 length equals 14 residues. This CDR3 reads CASSFNIAGNEQFF.